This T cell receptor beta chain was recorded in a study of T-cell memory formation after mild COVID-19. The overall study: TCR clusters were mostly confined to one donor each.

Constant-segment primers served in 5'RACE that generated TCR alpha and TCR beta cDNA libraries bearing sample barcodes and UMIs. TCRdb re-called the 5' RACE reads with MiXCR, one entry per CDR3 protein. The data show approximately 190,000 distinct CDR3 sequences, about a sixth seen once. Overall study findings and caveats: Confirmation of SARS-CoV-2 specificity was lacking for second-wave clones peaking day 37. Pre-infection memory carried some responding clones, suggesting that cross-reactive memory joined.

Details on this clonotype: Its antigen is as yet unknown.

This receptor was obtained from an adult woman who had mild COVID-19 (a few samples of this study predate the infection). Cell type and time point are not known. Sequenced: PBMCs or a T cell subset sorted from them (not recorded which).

CDR3 sequence: CASSPRLAVDTQYF. The DNA of the CDR3 is TGTGCCAGCAGCCCGCGACTAGCGGTAGATACGCAGTATTTT. The chain carries TRBV4-2 and TRBJ2-3, with TRBD2 matching 9 bases. With 4 bases clipped from V and 5 bases from J, the junction kept 4 bases outside the gene matches. CDR1 and CDR2 (germline): LGHNA, YNFKEQ. CDR3 length: 14 amino acids.